The next 25 T cell receptor beta chains were all read from a single sample in a study of regulatory T cells in long-lasting Graves disease. Described time point: newly diagnosed GD, antithyroid drugs for less than 3 months. Isolated PBMC RNA provided the starting material for the TCR library. Investigators prepared the TCR beta libraries by applying iRepertoire HTBI primers and Arm-PCR of CDR3 regions. Via MiXCR, TCRdb re-called the multiplex PCR reads, giving one row per CDR3 protein. The repertoire includes hundreds of thousands of distinct CDR3 sequences, roughly 16% of them detected once, and about 20% sits in the top ten. The data also belong to a second study, concerning T cells in Graves' hyperthyroidism and ophthalmopathy.

The starting material was peripheral blood mononuclear cells (PBMCs), obtained at new diagnosis, from a patient treated with antithyroid drugs. The receptors were gathered from a woman in her thirties with Graves disease.

The rearrangement joins TRBV5-1 to TRBJ2-2; a possible D gene is TRBD2 (6 bases). V gave up 4 bases and J gave up 2 bases, with 12 bases separating them. Germline CDR1 reads SGHRS; CDR2 reads YFSETQ. This CDR3 spans 15 amino acids. The CDR3 coding sequence is TGCGCCAGCAGCCCCGGGAGCCCTAACACCGGGGAGCTGTTTTTT. Protein product: CASSPGSPNTGELFF.

This clonotype was counted many times. The rearrangement uses TRBV5-1 and TRBJ2-7; TRBD1 matches at 10 bases. Germline assignment: CDR1 SGHRS and CDR2 YFSETQ. The CDR3 is 15 amino acids. V shed 3 bases and J 6 bases; nucleotides not matched to a gene: 9. The CDR3 DNA reads TGCGCCAGCAGCTCGGGAGGACAGGGGGGGAGCGAGCAGTACTTC. As protein: CASSSGGQGGSEQYF. Complete variable domain (other parts from reference TRBV5-1 and TRBJ2-7): KAGVTQTPRYLIKTRGQQVTLSCSPISGHRSVSWYQQTPGQGLQFLFEYFSETQRNKGNFPGRFSGRQFSNSRSEMNVSTLELGDSALYLCASSSGGQGGSEQYFGPGTRLTVT.

This clonotype has ten or more counts. This chain uses TRBV28 with TRBJ1-2; TRBD1 matches 9 bases. CDR3 size: 15 residues. CDR1 and CDR2 from the germline V gene are MDHEN and SYDVKM. With 4 bases clipped from V and 5 bases from J, the junction kept 8 bases outside the gene matches. The CDR3 region is CASSSSTGGGYGYTF. Written as DNA, the CDR3 is TGTGCCAGCAGTTCATCCACAGGGGGCGGGTATGGCTACACCTTC.

This clonotype was detected only a few times. The CDR3 DNA is TGTGCCAGCAGCTTAGCAGGGTCGACGAACACCGGGGAGCTGTTTTTT. Translating gives CASSLAGSTNTGELFF. This chain joins TRBV7-3 and TRBJ2-2; D is possibly TRBD1 (5 bases). There are 16 residues in the CDR3. The V end lost 2 bases, the J end lost 0 bases, and 10 bases lay between the germline ends. Per germline, CDR1 SGHTA and CDR2 FQGTGA. Using reference TRBV7-3 and TRBJ2-2 for the parts outside the CDR3, the full variable domain is GAGVSQTPSNKVTEKGKYVELRCDPISGHTALYWYRQSLGQGPEFLIYFQGTGAADDSGLPNDRFFAVRPEGSVSTLKIQRTERGDSAVYLCASSLAGSTNTGELFFGEGSRLTVL.

This clonotype was seen ten or more times. The chain recombines TRBV7-2 with TRBJ1-2; D gene uncertain. This CDR3 has 14 residues. Germline CDR1 and CDR2: SGHTA and FQGNSA. The germline V and J ends were trimmed by 1 base and 4 bases, with 10 bases remaining between them. The CDR3 spells CASSLDRGSYGYTF. In nucleotides, the CDR3 is TGTGCCAGCAGCTTAGATCGAGGGAGCTATGGCTACACCTTC.

The chain uses TRBV5-6 and TRBJ1-1; 11 bases line up with TRBD1. V lost 0 bases and J lost 2; bases outside the gene matches: 9. In germline, CDR1 is SGHDT, CDR2 YYEEEE. This CDR3 is built from 18 residues. CDR3 sequence (DNA): TGTGCCAGCAGCTTGGAAGCCGGGACAGGGGGAGGTAACACTGAAGCTTTCTTT. This encodes CASSLEAGTGGGNTEAFF.

The rearrangement uses TRBV10-3 and TRBJ2-7; D is possibly TRBD2 (5 bases). The CDR3 spans 14 residues. Per germline, CDR1 ENHRY and CDR2 SYGVKD. The ends were cut back, 3 bases at V and 2 bases at J, with 11 bases in the middle. CDR3 region: CAISEGGWTYEQYF. CDR3 sequence (DNA): TGTGCCATCAGTGAAGGCGGGTGGACCTACGAGCAGTACTTC.

At least ten counts were recorded for this clonotype. V and J are TRBV10-2 and TRBJ2-7, with D tentatively TRBD1 or TRBD2 (5 bases each). Trimming removed 6 bases at V and 0 bases at J, with 15 bases between. Germline V gives CDR1 WSHSY, CDR2 SAAADI. CDR3 length equals 15 residues. The CDR3 DNA is TGCGCCAGCAGAGCCGGGACGGCGAGCTCCTACGAGCAGTACTTC. Translating gives CASRAGTASSYEQYF.

This clonotype showed up just a few times. The chain uses TRBV7-2 and TRBJ2-6; no clear D. CDR3 length: 15 residues. The germline gives CDR1 SGHTA, CDR2 FQGNSA. V lost 5 bases, J lost 4 bases, and 12 bases lay in between. The CDR3 DNA reads TGTGCCAGCAGCGAGTACCATGGGGGGGCCAACGTCCTGACTTTC. This translates into CASSEYHGGANVLTF.

This clonotype was detected ten times or more. The chain joins TRBV2 to TRBJ2-5, with D perhaps assigned TRBD1 or TRBD2 (5 bases each). The CDR3 is 16 amino acids. The germline V gene has CDR1 SNHLY and CDR2 FYNNEI. V lost 3 bases, J lost 4 bases, and 18 bases lay in between. DNA for the CDR3: TGTGCCAGCAGTGATCCAGGGACGGGTCGATTAGAGACCCAGTACTTC. It yields the protein CASSDPGTGRLETQYF.

The CDR3 sequence: CASSSTRGSGVYTEAFF. The CDR3 DNA sequence: TGTGCCAGCAGCTCAACGAGGGGATCAGGAGTGTACACTGAAGCTTTCTTT. The rearrangement links TRBV7-2 to TRBJ1-1; TRBD1 is a possible D gene (5 bases). This CDR3 region has 17 residues. V was trimmed by 4 bases and J by 3 bases, leaving 21 bases between them. In germline, CDR1 is SGHTA, CDR2 FQGNSA.

The chain carries TRBV12-3 or TRBV12-4 and TRBJ2-3; TRBD1 agrees at 7 bases. The CDR3 contains 15 residues. Losses at the gene ends were 4 bases for V and 3 bases for J; bases not matched to a gene: 7. CDR3 bases: TGTGCCAGCAGTTCCGGGACAGTTAGAACAGATACGCAGTATTTT. Protein: CASSSGTVRTDTQYF.

The J gene is TRBJ2-7, the V gene TRBV19, with 10 positions matching TRBD1. The length of the CDR3 is 16 residues. The germline CDR1 and CDR2 sequences are LNHDA and SQIVND (reference sequence). V shed 3 bases and J 4 bases; nucleotides not matched to a gene: 9. The CDR3 sequence is CASSILPGQGRYEQYF. DNA for the CDR3: TGTGCCAGTAGTATCCTACCGGGACAGGGGAGATACGAGCAGTACTTC. Full variable domain (missing parts from reference TRBV19 and TRBJ2-7): DGGITQSPKYLFRKEGQNVTLSCEQNLNHDAMYWYRQDPGQGLRLIYYSQIVNDFQKGDIAEGYSVSREKKESFPLTVTSAQKNPTAFYLCASSILPGQGRYEQYFGPGTRLTVT.

This clonotype was counted many times. The chain joins TRBV20-1 to TRBJ1-1, with TRBD1 as a possible D gene (5 bases). The germline CDR1 and CDR2 sequences are DFQATT and SNEGSKA (reference sequence). This CDR3 is 13 amino acids long. V gave up 2 bases and J gave up 2 bases, with 9 bases separating them. Written as DNA, the CDR3 is TGCAGTGCTAGAACCGGGGCCAACACTGAAGCTTTCTTT. Its translation: CSARTGANTEAFF.

This chain connects TRBV2 to TRBJ2-2; D perhaps matches TRBD2 (5 bases). Germline CDR1 reads SNHLY; CDR2 reads FYNNEI. V was trimmed by 4 bases and J by 6 bases, leaving 12 bases between them. CDR3 length: 14 residues. The CDR3: CASSGGSDAGELFF. The CDR3 coding sequence is TGTGCCAGCAGTGGAGGGAGTGATGCCGGGGAGCTGTTTTTT.

This clonotype was seen many times. The chain uses TRBV20-1 and TRBJ2-1; 7 bases match TRBD2. This CDR3 has 17 residues. Trimming at V came to 0 bases and at J to 0 bases, leaving 8 bases not matched to a gene. Germline CDR1 reads DFQATT; CDR2 reads SNEGSKA (reference sequence). In nucleotides, the CDR3 is TGCAGTGCTAGAGATCCTCGGGCGGGAGTCTCCTACAATGAGCAGTTCTTC. Its protein product is CSARDPRAGVSYNEQFF.

The rearrangement uses TRBV29-1 and TRBJ2-2; D may be TRBD1 (5 bases). Trimming left V 1 base short and J 0 bases short, with 6 bases between. Looked up from germline, CDR1 is SQVTM and CDR2 is ANQGSEA. This CDR3 is built from 14 residues. The chain's CDR3 is CSVEGGANTGELFF. The CDR3 nucleotides are TGCAGCGTTGAAGGGGGCGCGAACACCGGGGAGCTGTTTTTT.

This clonotype was seen ten or more times. J is TRBJ1-2 and V is TRBV6-2 or TRBV6-3; TRBD1 agrees at 8 bases. V was pared by 4 bases and J by 7 bases, with 11 bases of the junction left unmatched. In germline, CDR1 is MNHEY, CDR2 SVGEGT. The CDR3 totals 15 residues. CDR3 nucleotides: TGTGCCAGCAGTTCCCTCACCGGGACAGGAGCTGGCTACACCTTC. This encodes CASSSLTGTGAGYTF.

This clonotype was detected many times. The chain couples TRBV11-2 to TRBJ2-7, with a weak D call TRBD1 (5 bases). Trimming took off 8 bases at V and 4 bases at J, with 24 bases between the two ends. This CDR3 has 16 residues. Per germline, CDR1 SGHAT and CDR2 FQNNGV. The CDR3 DNA is TGTGCCAGCGGAAATGCGGCAGGGCAACCTTCATACGAGCAGTACTTC. Its protein is CASGNAAGQPSYEQYF.

The chain joins TRBV5-4 to TRBJ1-1; D uncertain. The CDR3 spans 14 residues. Per germline, CDR1 SGHNT and CDR2 YYREEE (reference sequence). Trimming took 2 bases from V and 4 from J, leaving 12 bases between them. This CDR3 reads CASSFHFTGTEAFF. The CDR3 DNA reads TGTGCCAGCAGCTTTCACTTTACCGGCACTGAAGCTTTCTTT.

This clonotype showed up just a few times. The chain recombines TRBV11-2 with TRBJ2-7; D is possibly TRBD1 (5 bases). Trimming removed 2 bases from V and 3 bases from J, with 11 bases in between. CDR3 length: 14 residues. Germline V gene lookup returns CDR1 SGHAT and CDR2 FQNNGV. The CDR3 protein is CASSLQAGYYEQYF. The CDR3 DNA reads TGTGCCAGCAGCTTACAAGCAGGGTACTACGAGCAGTACTTC.

This clonotype appeared many times. This rearrangement joins TRBV28 to TRBJ2-3; D not resolved. The CDR3 extends over 14 amino acids. Trimming shortened V by 1 base and J by 9 bases, and 14 bases separated the two germline ends. CDR1 and CDR2 from the germline V gene are MDHEN and SYDVKM. This chain's CDR3 is CASSLSASQDTQYF. CDR3 nucleotides: TGTGCCAGCAGTTTATCGGCCTCTCAAGACACGCAGTATTTT.

In this sample, this clonotype turned up many times. The rearrangement joins TRBV28 to TRBJ1-1; 8 nucleotides match TRBD1. The V and J ends lost 5 bases and 1 base, in that order; junction bases with no gene match: 6. CDR3 length: 15 residues. Germline V gene data show CDR1 as MDHEN and CDR2 as SYDVKM. The DNA for the CDR3 is TGTGCCAGCAGTCGACAGGGGCCTAAGAACACTGAAGCTTTCTTT. Protein sequence: CASSRQGPKNTEAFF.

This clonotype has at least ten counts. The chain uses TRBV27 and TRBJ2-7; D is possibly TRBD1 or TRBD2 (6 bases each). The CDR3 is made up of 15 amino acids. The V gene lost 3 bases and the J gene lost 2 bases, with 14 bases spanning the gap. CDR1 and CDR2 (germline): MNHEY, SMNVEV (reference sequence). The CDR3 DNA sequence: TGTGCCAGCAGTTTGGAGGGGGGTGCCGCCTACGAGCAGTACTTC. Its protein product is CASSLEGGAAYEQYF.

This clonotype was recorded at least ten times. The gene calls are TRBV2 and TRBJ2-2, with D perhaps matching TRBD1 (6 bases). The CDR3 extends over 14 amino acids. V lost 9 bases and J 2 bases, leaving 13 bases between the germline ends. Germline V CDR1 and CDR2: SNHLY, FYNNEI. CDR3 sequence reads: CASDRDKNTGELFF. The CDR3 DNA is TGTGCCAGTGACCGGGACAAAAACACCGGGGAGCTGTTTTTT.